This T cell receptor (beta chain) was observed in a study of T cells in Graves' hyperthyroidism and ophthalmopathy. About the research overall: Sampling of peripheral blood happened at initial diagnosis, prior to any treatment. Study-wide points: The blood repertoire included most of the expanded thyroid clonotypes above 0.001. Stable hyperthyroidism and ophthalmopathy were separated using 13 V-J signatures.

This clonotype was found many times. Its target is unknown. Regions amplified from RNA transcripts were the TCR beta CDR3 regions. When the TCR CDR3 underwent first-round RT-PCR, the HTBI primer set was used. A single record per CDR3 protein comes from TCRdb applying MiXCR to the multiplex PCR reads. The sample has under 400,000 distinct CDR3 sequences, 11% to 15% seen once. Trimming took 2 bases from V and 6 from J, leaving 14 bases between them. The CDR3 is 14 residues long. The germline V gene has CDR1 DFQATT and CDR2 SNEGSKA (reference sequence). Sequences were obtained from blood. This TCR came from an older woman with Graves' hyperthyroidism. J is TRBJ2-1 and V is TRBV20-1; D not certain. CDR3 amino acids: CSARSVDVFNEQFF. The CDR3 bases are TGCAGTGCTAGATCGGTAGACGTTTTCAATGAGCAGTTCTTC.